These 20 T cell receptor beta chains were all obtained from the same sample, sequenced in a study of T cell repertoires in cytomegalovirus infection. TCRdb processed the reads anew with MiXCR; each CDR3 protein has one entry. This table has approximately 500,000 distinct CDR3 sequences, 33% appearing once. The antigens these receptors bind are not known. Sequences were derived from cultured PBMCs, sampled from culture after CMV antigen stimulation. The receptor source for this set is a human donor in good health (CMV status not recorded). Some clones in this sample may be carry-over from other donors' samples.

This clonotype was observed at least ten times. The V gene is TRBV7-9, the J gene TRBJ2-6, with 12 positions matching TRBD2. CDR1 and CDR2 from the germline V gene are SEHNR and FQNEAQ (reference sequence). CDR3 length: 19 residues. V shed 5 bases and J 0 bases; nucleotides not matched to a gene: 8. The CDR3 nucleotides read TGTGCCAGCAGCGCGGGACTAGCGGGCCTTTCCTCTGGGGCCAACGTCCTGACTTTC. Translating it yields CASSAGLAGLSSGANVLTF.

The chain joins TRBV2 to TRBJ2-7; 13 bases match TRBD2. V lost 8 bases and J lost 3; bases outside the gene matches: 4. Germline CDR1 SNHLY, CDR2 FYNNEI. The CDR3 consists of 14 residues. The DNA of the CDR3 is TGTGCCAGCCTGGGGACTAGCGGGGACTACGAGCAGTACTTC. Encoded protein: CASLGTSGDYEQYF.

This clonotype occurred a few times. This CDR3 is CASQRSGGRGEQYF. Here the CDR3 DNA reads TGTGCCAGCCAACGGTCTGGGGGTCGCGGCGAGCAGTACTTC. The chain is built from TRBV11-3 and TRBJ2-7; tentatively, D is TRBD1 or TRBD2 (5 bases each). Germline V CDR1 and CDR2: SGHNT, YENEEA. Trimming cost V 8 bases and J 6 bases, with 20 bases left between them. This CDR3 region has 14 residues.

J is TRBJ2-5 and V is TRBV7-8; 10 bases match TRBD2. Trimming took 5 bases from V and 6 from J; bases not matched to a gene: 12. Germline CDR1 SGHVS, CDR2 FQNEAQ. CDR3 length: 16 residues. The CDR3 coding sequence is TGTGCCAGCAGCCCAACTAGCGGGATACAAATAAAGACCCAGTACTTC. Encoded protein: CASSPTSGIQIKTQYF.

This clonotype was detected a few times. The chain recombines TRBV29-1 with TRBJ1-2; perhaps TRBD1 as D (5 bases). The germline CDR1 and CDR2 sequences are SQVTM and ANQGSEA. Trimming took off 6 bases at V and 4 bases at J, with 18 bases between the two ends. The CDR3 length is 14 residues. DNA of the CDR3: TGCAGCGTCGAATCCTTTGGGGGGACCTATGGCTACACCTTC. Residues: CSVESFGGTYGYTF.

The gene calls are TRBV5-1 and TRBJ1-1; weak D call: TRBD1 (6 bases). This CDR3 region has 15 residues. The V gene lost 4 bases and the J gene lost 8 bases, with 21 bases spanning the gap. CDR1 is SGHRS and CDR2 is YFSETQ in the germline V gene. The CDR3 spells CASSTATGQLLEAFF. In DNA, the CDR3 is TGCGCCAGCAGCACTGCAACAGGGCAGCTATTAGAAGCTTTCTTT.

The chain links TRBV7-8 to TRBJ2-7; D is unclear. CDR1 and CDR2 (germline): SGHVS, FQNEAQ. V lost 7 bases, J lost 1 base, and 8 bases lay in between. The CDR3 is made up of 12 amino acids. CDR3 residues: CASTRISYEQYF. The CDR3 DNA is TGTGCCAGCACACGAATTTCCTACGAGCAGTACTTC.

The chain has TRBV7-2 and TRBJ2-7; D call uncertain. The CDR3 extends over 14 amino acids. Germline V CDR1 and CDR2: SGHTA, FQGNSA. V was trimmed by 5 bases and J by 0 bases, leaving 11 bases between them. CDR3 DNA sequence: TGTGCCAGCAGCCCCTTGTCGAGCTCCTACGAGCAGTACTTC. Its translation is CASSPLSSSYEQYF.

This chain links TRBV6-5 with TRBJ2-2; TRBD1 might be the D (5 bases). The CDR3 runs 15 residues. V was cut by 2 bases and J by 2 bases, with 9 bases left in between. Germline V gene lookup returns CDR1 MNHEY and CDR2 SVGAGI. CDR3 in amino acids: CASSYGHVNTGELFF. For the CDR3, the DNA is TGTGCCAGCAGTTACGGACACGTTAACACCGGGGAGCTGTTTTTT.

V gene TRBV7-2 combines with J gene TRBJ2-6; D is tentatively TRBD1 or TRBD2 (6 bases each). With 6 bases removed from V and 5 bases from J, the gap between germline ends came to 17 bases. The CDR3 has 16 amino acids. Germline V CDR1 and CDR2: SGHTA, FQGNSA. This CDR3 reads CASRPGGRGRANVLTF. DNA of the CDR3: TGTGCCAGCAGACCCGGGGGAAGGGGGAGGGCCAACGTCCTGACTTTC.

The V gene is TRBV7-6, the J gene TRBJ1-2; perhaps TRBD1 as D (5 bases). Deletions cut 1 base from V and 6 bases from J, with 9 bases between. CDR1 SGHVS and CDR2 FNYEAQ come from the germline V gene. This CDR3 contains 13 residues. CDR3 sequence reads: CASSLEGSNGYTF. In DNA form, the CDR3 reads TGTGCCAGCAGCTTAGAGGGGTCTAATGGCTACACCTTC.

Only a few counts were recorded for this clonotype. The chain combines TRBV6-2 or TRBV6-3 with TRBJ2-7; 12 bases are shared with TRBD2. This CDR3 spans 15 amino acids. Germline V gene lookup returns CDR1 MNHEY and CDR2 SVGEGT. After removal of 6 bases from V and 2 bases from J, the junction contained 5 bases not matched to a gene. This CDR3 reads CASRGGTSGPYEQYV. The CDR3 DNA sequence: TGTGCCAGCAGGGGCGGGACTAGCGGGCCCTACGAGCAGTACGTC.

The chain has TRBV19 and TRBJ1-1; possibly TRBD1 for D (6 bases). The CDR3 is 17 residues long. V was shortened by 3 bases and J by 5 bases, with 22 bases between the two germline ends. Germline CDR1 reads LNHDA; CDR2 reads SQIVND (reference sequence). The CDR3 spells CASSMAPMGAGRTEAFF. The CDR3 DNA follows: TGTGCCAGTAGTATGGCCCCCATGGGGGCGGGTAGAACTGAAGCTTTCTTT.

This clonotype was observed a handful of times. The genes are TRBV12-3 or TRBV12-4 and TRBJ2-7; 8 nucleotides match TRBD2. After removal of 5 bases from V and 4 bases from J, the junction contained 7 bases not matched to a gene. The CDR3 spans 14 residues. CDR3 in DNA: TGTGCCAGCAGTGGGCAAAGCGGGAGATACGAGCAGTACTTC. Translating gives CASSGQSGRYEQYF.

This clonotype was detected once. J is TRBJ2-6 and V is TRBV6-5; D ambiguous. The CDR3 has 15 amino acids. Deletions cut 0 bases from V and 3 bases from J, with 6 bases between. The V gene's germline CDR1 is MNHEY and CDR2 SVGAGI. CDR3 sequence (DNA): TGTGCCAGCAGTTACTCGCATGGTGGGGCCAACGTCCTGACTTTC. As protein: CASSYSHGGANVLTF.

Only a few counts were recorded for this clonotype. This chain joins TRBV7-8 and TRBJ1-4; D perhaps matches TRBD1 (6 bases). Trimming took off 1 base at V and 7 bases at J, with 22 bases between the two ends. CDR3 length: 18 amino acids. Germline V CDR1 and CDR2: SGHVS, FQNEAQ. CDR3 in amino acids: CASSLEVWRGQDIEKLFF. DNA for the CDR3: TGTGCCAGCAGCTTAGAAGTTTGGCGGGGGCAGGATATTGAAAAACTGTTTTTT.

Concerning this clonotype: One end of the junction does not line up with germline, which may come from a read error. J is TRBJ1-4 and V is TRBV7-9; the D gene is possibly TRBD1 (6 bases). Germline values: CDR1 SEHNR, CDR2 FQNEAQ (reference sequence). This CDR3 has 14 amino acids. The CDR3 loop reads CASSSGAPNEKLFF. The CDR3 DNA is TGTGCCAGCAGCTCAGGGGCCCCTAACGAAAAACTGTTTTTT.

This clonotype has just a few counts. The CDR3 spells CASSRDRAATNEKLFF. The CDR3 coding sequence is TGTGCCAGCAGCCGCGACAGGGCCGCAACTAATGAAAAACTGTTTTTT. The rearrangement joins TRBV11-3 to TRBJ1-4; 7 nucleotides agree with TRBD1. CDR1 SGHNT and CDR2 YENEEA come from the germline V gene. The CDR3 extends over 16 amino acids. V lost 5 bases and J lost 0; bases outside the gene matches: 6.

The CDR3 loop reads CASSLEGGLRAFF. CDR3 bases: TGCGCCAGCAGCTTGGAGGGGGGCCTGCGGGCTTTCTTT. The V gene is TRBV5-1, the J gene TRBJ1-1, with D perhaps TRBD1 (6 bases). The CDR3 totals 13 residues. Germline V lookup: CDR1 SGHRS, CDR2 YFSETQ. V lost 0 bases and J 11 bases, leaving 14 bases between the germline ends. The variable domain in full, with the rest retrieved from reference TRBV5-1 and TRBJ1-1, is KAGVTQTPRYLIKTRGQQVTLSCSPISGHRSVSWYQQTPGQGLQFLFEYFSETQRNKGNFPGRFSGRQFSNSRSEMNVSTLELGDSALYLCASSLEGGLRAFFGQGTRLTVV.

The chain links TRBV24-1 to TRBJ2-1; D remains ambiguous. The CDR3 runs 14 residues. Germline CDR1 is KGHDR and CDR2 is SFDVKD. V shed 8 bases and J shed 6 bases, with 16 bases lying between them. The CDR3 bases are TGTGCCACCAATTCGGATAATACGGGCAATGAGCAGTTCTTC. Residues: CATNSDNTGNEQFF.